The 11 T cell receptor beta chains given below trace back to one sample, sequenced in a study of cytomegalovirus exposure and HLA in healthy donors. Repertoires were generated with immunoSEQ multiplex PCR, while TCRdb's copy carries only in-frame clones and drops some. The sample shows around 300,000 clones, roughly 90% of them seen only once. The sample consisted of PBMCs. Receptors originate from a woman aged 18-30 years in good health and CMV-seronegative.

The gene calls are TRBV2 and TRBJ1-2, with D possibly matching TRBD1 (5 bases). Trimming cost V 7 bases and J 2 bases, with 17 bases left between them. Germline loops: CDR1 SNHLY, CDR2 FYNNEI. The CDR3 extends over 15 amino acids. In nucleotides, the CDR3 is TGTGCCAGCACTATCCTAGGGGAGGGGAACTATGGCTACACCTTC. It is translated as CASTILGEGNYGYTF.

CDR3 amino acids: CASSYGASGRTDTQYF. DNA of the CDR3: TGTGCCAGCAGTTACGGTGCTAGCGGCCGCACAGATACGCAGTATTTT. The V call is TRBV6-5, the J call TRBJ2-3; 7 bases fit TRBD2. Germline V gene sequence: CDR1 MNHEY, CDR2 SVGAGI. CDR3 length equals 16 residues. V trimming: 2 bases; J trimming: 1 base; junction bases outside the gene matches: 6.

This clone was observed a single time. One junction end disagrees with the germline gene, perhaps due to a read error. This chain links TRBV10-3 with TRBJ1-1; 7 bases map to TRBD1. The V gene's germline CDR1 is ENHRY and CDR2 SYGVKD. The CDR3 spans 12 residues. CDR3 protein: CAIRAEQDRQIF. CDR3 coding DNA: TGTGCCATCAGGGCGGAACAGGACAGGCAAATCTTT.

The chain combines TRBV5-1 with TRBJ2-5, with TRBD2 as a possible D gene (6 bases). V was pared by 0 bases and J by 5 bases, with 17 bases between. This CDR3 region has 16 residues. Germline V gene sequence: CDR1 SGHRS, CDR2 YFSETQ. The CDR3 DNA sequence: TGCGCCAGCAGCTTGGTTGGCGGGGCCGGAGGGGAGACCCAGTACTTC. It is translated as CASSLVGGAGGETQYF.

The chain uses TRBV28 and TRBJ2-7; the match to TRBD1 covers 9 bases. After removal of 6 bases from V and 1 base from J, the junction contained 4 bases not matched to a gene. Germline V gene sequence: CDR1 MDHEN, CDR2 SYDVKM. The CDR3 is 14 amino acids. Here the CDR3 DNA reads TGTGCCAGCAGGAGGGGACAGGGATCCTACGAGCAGTACTTC. Its translation: CASRRGQGSYEQYF.

The V and J genes are TRBV28 and TRBJ2-1; D is uncertain. V lost 5 bases and J lost 3, with 5 bases in between. Germline V gene lookup returns CDR1 MDHEN and CDR2 SYDVKM. The CDR3 contains 12 residues. The DNA for the CDR3 is TGTGCCAGCAGTCGTAACTACAATGAGCAGTTCTTC. It specifies CASSRNYNEQFF.

The V call is TRBV5-1, the J call TRBJ2-1, with 12 bases matching TRBD2. J lost 5 bases, V lost 4 bases, and 7 bases had no gene match. The CDR3 is made up of 16 amino acids. Germline V lookup: CDR1 SGHRS, CDR2 YFSETQ. CDR3 in DNA: TGCGCCAGCAGCATCCGAGGACTAGCGGGGAACAATGAGCAGTTCTTC. This codes for CASSIRGLAGNNEQFF.

The chain couples TRBV28 to TRBJ1-1; TRBD1 agrees at 9 bases. V gave up 6 bases and J gave up 4 bases; unmatched junction bases: 3. This CDR3 contains 13 residues. In germline, CDR1 is MDHEN, CDR2 SYDVKM. The CDR3 region is CASSKTGGTEAFF. The DNA for the CDR3 is TGTGCCAGCAGCAAGACAGGGGGCACTGAAGCTTTCTTT.

This chain connects TRBV19 to TRBJ2-1, with 8 bases aligning to TRBD2. With V trimmed by 3 bases and J by 4 bases, 2 bases remained unmatched. Germline CDR1 is LNHDA and CDR2 is SQIVND (reference sequence). This CDR3 region has 14 residues. CDR3 DNA: TGTGCCAGTAGTATTACTAGCGGATACAATGAGCAGTTCTTC. This codes for CASSITSGYNEQFF.

The chain joins TRBV18 to TRBJ2-6; perhaps TRBD1 as D (6 bases). Trimming removed 3 bases at V and 0 bases at J, with 21 bases between. CDR1 and CDR2 (germline): KGHSH, LQKENI. This CDR3 spans 20 amino acids. The CDR3 spells CASSPLNTGTPVSGANVLTF. The CDR3 DNA is TGTGCCAGCTCACCTCTTAACACCGGGACACCCGTCTCTGGGGCCAACGTCCTGACTTTC. Using reference TRBV18 and TRBJ2-6 for the parts outside the CDR3, the full variable domain is NAGVMQNPRHLVRRRGQEARLRCSPMKGHSHVYWYRQLPEEGLKFMVYLQKENIIDESGMPKERFSAEFPKEGPSILRIQQVVRGDSAAYFCASSPLNTGTPVSGANVLTFGAGSRLTVL.

The genes are TRBV6-6 and TRBJ1-3; TRBD1 is a possible D gene (5 bases). Germline CDR1 MNHNY, CDR2 SVGAGI (reference sequence). The CDR3 sequence is 14 residues long. The germline V and J ends were trimmed by 5 bases and 1 base, with 9 bases remaining between them. The CDR3 loop reads CASSPQGSGNTIYF. The CDR3 bases are TGTGCCAGCAGTCCTCAGGGTTCTGGAAACACCATATATTTT.